This T cell receptor (beta chain) comes out of a study of T-cell memory formation after mild COVID-19 (dated by TCRdb to the early 2020s). Background for the entire study: Most TCR sequence clusters were specific to one of the two donors. In a couple of donors, T-cell clones that expanded and contracted after mild COVID-19 were tracked by sequencing TCRalpha and TCRbeta repertoires over time. Two young, previously healthy adult volunteers, one female and one male, were included in the cohort. The paper as a whole reports these results and caveats: Whether the second-wave clones peaking on day 37 were SARS-CoV-2 specific was not confirmed. Clones that contracted from day 15 to 85 showed balanced CD4/CD8 phenotypes, whereas a second wave of clones that expanded from day 15 to 37 leaned towards CD4+. The study covered only a couple of mild cases, and larger cohorts including severe cases with pre-infection samples were considered necessary. Contracting CD4+ clones were located mainly in the CM and EM memory subsets, whereas CD8+ clones were found to be enriched in EMRA. The detection of some responding clones in pre-infection memory suggests that pre-existing cross-reactive memory T cells joined the SARS-CoV-2 response.

Ficoll-Paque density gradient centrifugation was used to isolate PBMCs. On this clonotype itself: This receptor's antigen is unknown. Qualities for individual bases were not recorded, and no much larger clone is one base off.

CDR3 length: 16 amino acids, cysteine to phenylalanine. Only CDR3 DNA is held: 48 bases, read in frame from base 1. CDR1 and CDR2 (SGHVS, FQNEAQ) derive from the germline V gene. The junction shows trimming of 1 base on V and 4 bases on J, plus 15 bases between the germline ends. Data came from an Illumina NovaSeq 6000. cDNA libraries for TCRalpha and TCRbeta were prepared by 5'RACE using constant-segment primers, with sample barcodes and unique molecular identifiers added. RNA was extracted from every sample with Trizol reagent. Library amplification was performed in two PCR steps, and a second sample barcode and Illumina TruSeq adapters were introduced in the second step. Sequencing of the libraries was done on an Illumina NovaSeq, producing 2 x 150 bp paired-end reads. As for how the authors treated the data: With migec v1.2.7, reads were demultiplexed and then collapsed into UMI-guided consensus sequences. Using mixcr v2.1.11, the UMI consensuses were aligned to TRA and TRB V and J templates and assembled into clonotypes. A clonotype was counted as expanded or contracted only if both edgeR and NoisET called the change significant, with noise models trained on biological replicates. For edgeR calls, a false discovery rate-adjusted p below 0.01 and a log2 fold-change threshold of 1 were applied. PCA with hierarchical clustering of max-normalized trajectories of the 1000 most abundant clonotypes was used as exploratory dynamics analysis. Separately sequenced CD4+ and CD8+ repertoires were used to assign a CD4 or CD8 phenotype to each responding clone. Clones were called with MiXCR by TCRdb after fastp trimmed the public reads at Q25, and only in-frame beta chains were retained. Rows matching on CDR3 protein sequence are summarized as one entry with the most common DNA and genes. Here the V and J calls rest on TCRdb's processing, not on the authors' analysis. The sample table records hundreds of thousands of distinct CDR3 sequences; about 23% of these occur just once. The ten largest account for around 12% of the sample.

This TCR came from an adult woman who had mild COVID-19 (a few samples of this study predate the infection). The sample titles of this study are shuffled in the database, so cell type and time point are left out; the donor was told from shared clones. Here the chain combines TRBV7-8 and TRBJ2-3; perhaps TRBD1 is the D gene, with 6 bases matching. Input material: PBMCs or a T cell subset sorted from them (not recorded which). Here the CDR3 is given as CASSLVGGVWADTQYF. The sequenced DNA is TGTGCCAGCAGCTTAGTAGGGGGAGTTTGGGCAGATACGCAGTATTTT.